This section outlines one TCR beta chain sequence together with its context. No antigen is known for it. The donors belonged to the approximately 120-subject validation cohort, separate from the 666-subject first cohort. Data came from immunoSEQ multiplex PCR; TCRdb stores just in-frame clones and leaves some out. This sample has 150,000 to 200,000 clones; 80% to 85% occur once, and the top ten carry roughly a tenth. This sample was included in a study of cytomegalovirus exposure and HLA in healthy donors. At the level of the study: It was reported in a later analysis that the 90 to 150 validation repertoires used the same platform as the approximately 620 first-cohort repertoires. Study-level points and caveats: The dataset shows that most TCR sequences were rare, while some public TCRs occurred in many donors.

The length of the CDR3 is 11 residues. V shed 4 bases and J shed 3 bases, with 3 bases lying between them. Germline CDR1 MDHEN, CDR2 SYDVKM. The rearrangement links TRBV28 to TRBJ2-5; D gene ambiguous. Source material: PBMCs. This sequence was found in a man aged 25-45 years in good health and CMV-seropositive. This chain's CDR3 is CASSSEETQYF. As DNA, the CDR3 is TGTGCCAGCAGTTCGGAAGAGACCCAGTACTTC.